The 26 T cell receptor beta chains reported below all come from one sample, sequenced in a study of shared clonotypes between healthy human individuals. Assay: immunoSEQ multiplex PCR; the TCRdb copy retains only in-frame clones and omits some. The repertoire includes 850,000 to 1,100,000 clones, about 72% of them detected once, and approximately 0.95% sits in the top ten. The sample comprised memory CD4+ T cells from PBMCs. Subset indicated: CD45RA-negative fraction. The receptors originated from a man aged 18 to 29 in good health. Some clones in this sample may be carry-over from other donors' samples.

The J gene is TRBJ2-2, the V gene TRBV7-7; D may correspond to TRBD1 or TRBD2 (6 bases each). Germline CDR1 and CDR2: SSHAT and FNYEAQ (reference sequence). The CDR3 has 14 amino acids. V lost 5 bases to trimming and J lost 7 bases, with 14 bases between them. The CDR3 nucleotides are TGTGCCAGCAGCCCCTCGAAGGGGGGCGGGGAGCTGTTTTTT. Its translation is CASSPSKGGGELFF.

The genes are TRBV18 and TRBJ2-7; D may correspond to TRBD1 or TRBD2 (5 bases each). The CDR3 length is 15 residues. The germline V gene encodes CDR1 KGHSH and CDR2 LQKENI. The V end was cut by 3 bases, the J end by 4 bases, with 16 bases between. The chain's CDR3 is CASSPRSGQLYEQYF. In DNA form, the CDR3 reads TGTGCCAGCTCACCCCGGTCGGGGCAGCTGTACGAGCAGTACTTC.

The V call is TRBV5-4, the J call TRBJ1-1; TRBD1 matches at 9 bases. There are 15 residues in the CDR3. The ends lost 3 bases at V and 5 bases at J; junction bases unmatched: 8. In germline, CDR1 is SGHNT, CDR2 YYREEE (reference sequence). The CDR3 sequence: CASSWNSGTGTEAFF. For the CDR3, the DNA is TGTGCCAGCAGCTGGAACTCCGGGACAGGGACTGAAGCTTTCTTT.

Of note for this clone: Other DNA sequences of this sample code for an identical CDR3. This sequence joins TRBV2 and TRBJ2-1, with D possibly called TRBD1 or TRBD2 (6 bases each). CDR3 size: 15 residues. Germline assignment: CDR1 SNHLY and CDR2 FYNNEI. V was trimmed by 6 bases and J by 0 bases, leaving 12 bases between them. The CDR3 loop reads CASSEQGGSYNEQFF. The CDR3 coding sequence is TGTGCCAGCAGCGAACAGGGAGGCTCCTACAATGAGCAGTTCTTC.

The chain recombines TRBV7-8 with TRBJ1-2; TRBD1 is a possible D gene (6 bases). V lost 5 bases and J lost 2, with 15 bases in between. CDR1 and CDR2 from the germline V gene are SGHVS and FQNEAQ. CDR3 size: 15 residues. The CDR3 reads CASSTPQQGNYGYTF. CDR3 sequence (DNA): TGTGCCAGCAGCACACCCCAACAGGGAAACTATGGCTACACCTTC.

The chain uses TRBV5-1 and TRBJ1-5; D might be TRBD1 (5 bases). This CDR3 has 15 amino acids. V lost 4 bases and J lost 9, with 20 bases in between. Germline loops: CDR1 SGHRS, CDR2 YFSETQ. The CDR3 protein is CASSRDGLPGGPQHF. The CDR3 coding sequence is TGCGCCAGCAGCCGGGACGGATTACCTGGGGGGCCCCAGCATTTT.

Here the CDR3 reads CASSPKTANTEAFF. The CDR3 region has the DNA TGTGCCAGCAGTCCCAAGACAGCGAACACTGAAGCTTTCTTT. The chain is built from TRBV27 and TRBJ1-1, with a weak D call TRBD1 (5 bases). Trimming removed 5 bases from V and 1 base from J, with 11 bases in between. CDR1 is MNHEY and CDR2 is SMNVEV in the germline V gene (reference sequence). This CDR3 region has 14 residues.

The CDR3 loop reads CAVTGDPNQPQHF. The CDR3 DNA reads as TGTGCCGTCACAGGGGACCCGAATCAGCCCCAGCATTTT. The V gene is TRBV10-3, the J gene TRBJ1-5; 7 bases align to TRBD1. Trimming at V came to 11 bases and at J to 4 bases, leaving 8 bases not matched to a gene. CDR3 length: 13 residues. Germline V CDR1 and CDR2: ENHRY, SYGVKD.

This clone was detected ten times or more. CDR3 sequence (DNA): TGTGCCAGCAGTTTCGGGGGGAATAGAGCCAAAAACATTCAGTACTTC. Protein product: CASSFGGNRAKNIQYF. The chain is built from TRBV28 and TRBJ2-4, with TRBD2 identical over 7 bases. The germline V gene encodes CDR1 MDHEN and CDR2 SYDVKM. The junction had 5 bases not matched to a gene; V was cut back by 3 bases and J by 0 bases. The CDR3 is made up of 16 amino acids.

This clone has a handful of counts. The V gene is TRBV28, the J gene TRBJ1-6; 9 nucleotides match TRBD1. Germline assignment: CDR1 MDHEN and CDR2 SYDVKM. CDR3 length equals 15 residues. V gave up 5 bases and J gave up 7 bases; unmatched junction bases: 6. The CDR3: CASSQRGTGNSPLHF. In DNA form, the CDR3 reads TGTGCCAGCAGTCAGAGAGGGACAGGGAATTCACCCCTCCACTTT.

This sequence joins TRBV19 and TRBJ2-2, with TRBD1 matching 8 bases. Trimming removed 4 bases from V and 5 bases from J; junction bases left unmatched: 9. Germline V lookup: CDR1 LNHDA, CDR2 SQIVND (reference sequence). CDR3 size: 16 residues. In nucleotides, the CDR3 is TGTGCCAGTAGTAGGTCAGGGGGCGCAAGGACCGGGGAGCTGTTTTTT. Residues: CASSRSGGARTGELFF.

The chain carries TRBV30 and TRBJ2-1, with 14 bases matching TRBD2. There are 17 residues in the CDR3. V lost 3 bases and J lost 1; bases outside the gene matches: 5. Germline CDR1 and CDR2: GTSNPN and SVGIG (reference sequence). As DNA, the CDR3 is TGTGCCTGGAGGGGACTAGCGGGAGCCCGTTCCTACAATGAGCAGTTCTTC. Protein product: CAWRGLAGARSYNEQFF.

This clone was seen more than once but under ten times. The rearrangement links TRBV5-6 to TRBJ1-3; the D gene is possibly TRBD1 (5 bases). CDR1 SGHDT and CDR2 YYEEEE come from the germline V gene. The V gene lost 1 base and the J gene lost 1 base, with 6 bases spanning the gap. The CDR3 contains 14 residues. Written as DNA, the CDR3 is TGTGCCAGCAGCTTGTCAGGGTCTGGAAACACCATATATTTT. Protein sequence: CASSLSGSGNTIYF.

The rearrangement uses TRBV2 and TRBJ1-5; 10 bases fit TRBD1. CDR1 is SNHLY and CDR2 is FYNNEI in the germline V gene. V gave up 7 bases and J gave up 7 bases; unmatched junction bases: 7. This CDR3 region has 14 residues. The CDR3 bases are TGTGCCAGCAAAGACAGGGGGCGTGGGCAGCCCCAGCATTTT. As protein: CASKDRGRGQPQHF.

V gene TRBV6-5 combines with J gene TRBJ1-2; the D is unclear. Germline lookup yields CDR1 MNHEY and CDR2 SVGAGI. V shed 0 bases and J shed 2 bases, with 7 bases lying between them. The CDR3 spans 14 residues. CDR3 nucleotides: TGTGCCAGCAGTTACTCTAACGGAAACTATGGCTACACCTTC. Translation gives CASSYSNGNYGYTF.

The V call is TRBV28, the J call TRBJ1-3; D uncertain. The CDR3 consists of 15 residues. Trimming stripped 3 bases from V and 4 bases from J, with 13 bases between. Germline assignment: CDR1 MDHEN and CDR2 SYDVKM. The CDR3 DNA follows: TGTGCCAGCAGTTTCGTGGGAGCAAGGGGAAACACCATATATTTT. Its protein is CASSFVGARGNTIYF. The full variable domain, with the rest looked up from reference TRBV28 and TRBJ1-3, is DVKVTQSSRYLVKRTGEKVFLECVQDMDHENMFWYRQDPGLGLRLIYFSYDVKMKEKGDIPEGYSVSREKKERFSLILESASTNQTSMYLCASSFVGARGNTIYFGEGSWLTVV.

The rearrangement uses TRBV4-1 and TRBJ2-7, with D perhaps matching TRBD1 (6 bases). The CDR3 is made up of 15 amino acids. Germline assignment: CDR1 MGHRA and CDR2 YSYEKL. The V and J ends lost 2 bases and 4 bases respectively, with 15 bases between them. The CDR3 here is CASSQKPGQVYEQYF. The CDR3 DNA sequence: TGCGCCAGCAGCCAAAAACCGGGACAAGTTTACGAGCAGTACTTC.

This sequence joins TRBV5-1 and TRBJ2-3; D tentatively fits TRBD1 or TRBD2 (5 bases each). The CDR3 extends over 16 amino acids. Per germline, CDR1 SGHRS and CDR2 YFSETQ. V dropped 4 bases and J dropped 2 bases, with 17 bases sitting between them. CDR3 region: CASSRDPGTHTDTQYF. The CDR3 nucleotides are TGCGCCAGCAGCAGGGACCCCGGGACCCACACAGATACGCAGTATTTT.

J is TRBJ2-6 and V is TRBV30; no clear D. The length of the CDR3 is 14 residues. Trimming removed 0 bases from V and 4 bases from J, with 7 bases in between. Germline CDR1 is GTSNPN and CDR2 is SVGIG (reference sequence). The CDR3 nucleotides read TGTGCCTGGAGTGTACAATGGGGGGCCAACGTCCTGACTTTC. Translated, it gives CAWSVQWGANVLTF.

CDR3 bases: TGTGCCAGCTGGCGGGGCGCGGACACTGAAGCTTTCTTT. Amino acids: CASWRGADTEAFF. The chain recombines TRBV11-2 with TRBJ1-1, with D maybe TRBD1 (5 bases). CDR1 is SGHAT, CDR2 FQNNGV, per germline. Between the trimmed V and J ends, which lost 8 bases and 3 bases, there was a span of 13 bases. The CDR3 length is 13 residues.

The CDR3 reads CASSATGGGQPQHF. In DNA form, the CDR3 reads TGCGCCAGCAGTGCCACAGGGGGCGGTCAGCCCCAGCATTTT. The chain recombines TRBV10-2 with TRBJ1-5; 9 bases fit TRBD1. V lost 4 bases, J lost 6 bases, and 4 bases stayed unmatched. This CDR3 comprises 14 residues. Germline V lookup: CDR1 WSHSY, CDR2 SAAADI.

A few counts support this clone. This chain links TRBV6-1 with TRBJ1-5; D call uncertain. Germline CDR1 is MNHNS and CDR2 is SASEGT. The ends were cut back, 7 bases at V and 3 bases at J, with 13 bases in the middle. The CDR3 extends over 14 amino acids. Here the CDR3 DNA reads TGTGCCAGCACCCTCCCGACCTACAATCAGCCCCAGCATTTT. It yields the protein CASTLPTYNQPQHF.

Details on this clone: This sample includes further DNA sequences coding for the same CDR3. V and J are TRBV11-2 and TRBJ1-1; D unresolved. Germline CDR1 SGHAT, CDR2 FQNNGV. The CDR3 has 11 amino acids. The V end was cut by 4 bases, the J end by 11 bases, with 11 bases between. DNA for the CDR3: TGTGCCAGCAGCTCCGCCTTGGAGGCTTTCTTT. It encodes CASSSALEAFF.

This clone occurred a few times. The rearrangement links TRBV2 to TRBJ2-1; a weak D match, TRBD1 (7 bases). The CDR3 consists of 13 residues. Between the trimmed V and J ends, which lost 6 bases and 10 bases, there was a span of 16 bases. CDR1 and CDR2 (germline): SNHLY, FYNNEI. This CDR3 reads CASRADQGGEQFF. CDR3 sequence (DNA): TGTGCCAGCAGGGCGGATCAGGGGGGAGAGCAGTTCTTC.

The chain recombines TRBV21-1 with TRBJ1-2; the listed D gene, TRBD1, was not tested against the DNA. TRBV21-1 is a documented pseudogene. The CDR3 is 14 residues long. The CDR3 DNA reads as TGTGCCAGCAGCAAAGTGGGGACAGCCTATGGCTACACCTTC. It translates to CASSKVGTAYGYTF.

The rearrangement joins TRBV4-1 to TRBJ2-3; the D gene could be TRBD1 or TRBD2 (5 bases each). This CDR3 has 17 residues. Trimming shortened V by 0 bases and J by 1 base, and 14 bases separated the two germline ends. From germline, CDR1 is MGHRA and CDR2 YSYEKL. The CDR3 is CASSQDSRGAGTDTQYF. CDR3 sequence (DNA): TGCGCCAGCAGCCAAGATTCCCGGGGCGCCGGCACAGATACGCAGTATTTT.